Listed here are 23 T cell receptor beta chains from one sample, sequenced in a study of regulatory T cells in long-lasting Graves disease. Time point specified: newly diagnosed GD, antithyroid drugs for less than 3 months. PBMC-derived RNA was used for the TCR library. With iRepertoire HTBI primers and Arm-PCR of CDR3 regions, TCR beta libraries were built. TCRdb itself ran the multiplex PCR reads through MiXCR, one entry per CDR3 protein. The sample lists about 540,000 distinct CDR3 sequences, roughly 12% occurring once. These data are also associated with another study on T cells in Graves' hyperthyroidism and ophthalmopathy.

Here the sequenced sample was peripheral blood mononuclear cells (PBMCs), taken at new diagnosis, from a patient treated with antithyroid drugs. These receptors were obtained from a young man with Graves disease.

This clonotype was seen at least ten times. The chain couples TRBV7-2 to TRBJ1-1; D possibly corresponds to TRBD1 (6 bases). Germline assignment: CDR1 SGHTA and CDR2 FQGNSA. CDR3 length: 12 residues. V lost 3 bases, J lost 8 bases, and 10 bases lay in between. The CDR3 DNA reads TGTGCCAGCAGCTTCCGACAGGTCGAAGCTTTCTTT. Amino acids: CASSFRQVEAFF.

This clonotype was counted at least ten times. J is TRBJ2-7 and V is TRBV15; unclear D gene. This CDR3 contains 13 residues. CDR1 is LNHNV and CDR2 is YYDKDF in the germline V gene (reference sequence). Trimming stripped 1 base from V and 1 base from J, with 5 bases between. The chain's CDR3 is CATSRVPSYEQYF. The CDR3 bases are TGTGCCACCAGCAGAGTGCCTTCCTACGAGCAGTACTTC. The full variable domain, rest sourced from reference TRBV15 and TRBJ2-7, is DAMVIQNPRYQVTQFGKPVTLSCSQTLNHNVMYWYQQKSSQAPKLLFHYYDKDFNNEADTPDNFQSRRPNTSFCFLDIRSPGLGDTAMYLCATSRVPSYEQYFGPGTRLTVT.

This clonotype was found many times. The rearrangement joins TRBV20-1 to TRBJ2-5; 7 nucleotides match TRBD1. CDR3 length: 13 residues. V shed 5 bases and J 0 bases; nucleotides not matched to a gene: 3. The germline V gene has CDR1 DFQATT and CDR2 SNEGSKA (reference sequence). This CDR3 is CSAEDRDQETQYF. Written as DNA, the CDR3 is TGCAGTGCTGAAGACAGGGACCAAGAGACCCAGTACTTC.

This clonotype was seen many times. The CDR3 coding sequence is TGTGCCATCAGTGAGGACGGTGGAAACACCATATATTTT. It translates to CAISEDGGNTIYF. The V gene is TRBV10-3, the J gene TRBJ1-3; D gene uncertain. Germline V gives CDR1 ENHRY, CDR2 SYGVKD. Deletions cut 2 bases from V and 3 bases from J, with 5 bases between. The CDR3 has 13 amino acids.

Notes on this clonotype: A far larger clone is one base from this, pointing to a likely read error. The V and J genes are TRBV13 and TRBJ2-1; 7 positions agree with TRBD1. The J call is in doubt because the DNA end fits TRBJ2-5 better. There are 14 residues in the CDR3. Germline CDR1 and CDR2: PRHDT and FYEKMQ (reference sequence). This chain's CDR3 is CVSSLAGTEETQYF. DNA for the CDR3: TGTGTCAGCAGCTTGGCCGGGACAGAAGAGACCCAGTACTTC.

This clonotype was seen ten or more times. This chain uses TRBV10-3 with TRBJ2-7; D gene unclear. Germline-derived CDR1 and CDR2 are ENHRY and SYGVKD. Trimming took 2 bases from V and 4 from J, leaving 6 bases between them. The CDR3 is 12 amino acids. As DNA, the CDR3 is TGTGCCATCAGTGAGGGTCCTTACGAGCAGTACTTC. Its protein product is CAISEGPYEQYF.

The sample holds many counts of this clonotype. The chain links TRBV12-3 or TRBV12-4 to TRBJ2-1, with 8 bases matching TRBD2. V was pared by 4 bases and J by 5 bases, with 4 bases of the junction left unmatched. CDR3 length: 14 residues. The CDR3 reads CASSWTSRDNEQFF. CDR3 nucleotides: TGTGCCAGCAGTTGGACTAGCCGCGACAATGAGCAGTTCTTC.

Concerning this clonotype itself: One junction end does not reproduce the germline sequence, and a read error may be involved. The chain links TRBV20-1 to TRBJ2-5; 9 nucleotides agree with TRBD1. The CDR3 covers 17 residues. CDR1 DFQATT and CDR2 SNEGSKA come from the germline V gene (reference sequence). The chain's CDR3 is CSARDPPRTGAGETQYF. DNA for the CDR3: TGCAGTGCTAGAGATCCTCCTAGGACAGGGGCAGGGGAGACCCAATACTTC.

CDR3 coding DNA: TGTGCCAGCAGTGTCCGGGACCTTGAAGCTTTCTTT. It encodes CASSVRDLEAFF. The V and J genes are TRBV3-1 and TRBJ1-1; possibly TRBD1 for D (5 bases). This CDR3 contains 12 residues. Germline CDR1 and CDR2: LGHDT and YNNKEL (reference sequence). The V and J ends lost 6 bases and 7 bases respectively, with 12 bases between them.

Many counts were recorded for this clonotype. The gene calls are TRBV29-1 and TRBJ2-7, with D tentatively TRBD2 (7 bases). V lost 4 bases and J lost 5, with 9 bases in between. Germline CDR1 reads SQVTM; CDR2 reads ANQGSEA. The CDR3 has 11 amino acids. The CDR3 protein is CSVVGGDEQYF. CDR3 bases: TGCAGCGTTGTAGGGGGGGACGAGCAGTACTTC.

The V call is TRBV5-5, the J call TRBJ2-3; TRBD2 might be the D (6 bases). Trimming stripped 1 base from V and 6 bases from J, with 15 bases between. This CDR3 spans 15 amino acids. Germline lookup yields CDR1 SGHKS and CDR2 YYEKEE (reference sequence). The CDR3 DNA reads TGTGCCAGCAGCTTGATCGGGACTCGACTCGATACGCAGTATTTT. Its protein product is CASSLIGTRLDTQYF.

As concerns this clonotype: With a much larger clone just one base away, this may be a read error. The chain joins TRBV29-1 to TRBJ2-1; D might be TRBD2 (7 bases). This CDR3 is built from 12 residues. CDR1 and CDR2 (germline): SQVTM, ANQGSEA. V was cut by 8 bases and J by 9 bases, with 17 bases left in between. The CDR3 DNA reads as TGCAGCAGGAGAAGGGGAGGGGGTGAGCAGTTCTTC. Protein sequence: CSRRRGGGEQFF.

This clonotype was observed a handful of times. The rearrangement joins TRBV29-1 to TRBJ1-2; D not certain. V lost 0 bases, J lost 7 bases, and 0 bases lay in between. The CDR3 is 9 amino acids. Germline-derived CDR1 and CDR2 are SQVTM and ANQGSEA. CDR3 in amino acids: CSVEDGYTF. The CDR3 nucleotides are TGCAGCGTTGAAGATGGCTACACCTTC.

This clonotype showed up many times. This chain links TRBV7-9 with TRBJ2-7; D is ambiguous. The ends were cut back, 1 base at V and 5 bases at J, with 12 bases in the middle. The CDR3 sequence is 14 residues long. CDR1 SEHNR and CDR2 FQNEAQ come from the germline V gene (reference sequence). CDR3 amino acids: CASSLDGLAHEQYF. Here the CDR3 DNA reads TGTGCCAGCAGCTTAGACGGGTTAGCCCACGAGCAGTACTTC.

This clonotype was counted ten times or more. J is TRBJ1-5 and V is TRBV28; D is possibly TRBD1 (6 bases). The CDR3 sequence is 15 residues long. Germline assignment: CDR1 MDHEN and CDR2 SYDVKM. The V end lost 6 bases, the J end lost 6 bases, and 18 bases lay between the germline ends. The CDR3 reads CASSSDRRAAQPQHF. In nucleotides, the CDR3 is TGTGCCAGCAGCAGTGACAGGAGAGCCGCTCAGCCCCAGCATTTT.

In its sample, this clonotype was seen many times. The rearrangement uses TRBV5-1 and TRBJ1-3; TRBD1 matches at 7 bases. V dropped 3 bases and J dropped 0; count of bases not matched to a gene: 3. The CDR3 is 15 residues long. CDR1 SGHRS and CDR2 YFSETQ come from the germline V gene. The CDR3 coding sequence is TGCGCCAGCAGCTCAACAGGGGACTCTGGAAACACCATATATTTT. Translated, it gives CASSSTGDSGNTIYF.

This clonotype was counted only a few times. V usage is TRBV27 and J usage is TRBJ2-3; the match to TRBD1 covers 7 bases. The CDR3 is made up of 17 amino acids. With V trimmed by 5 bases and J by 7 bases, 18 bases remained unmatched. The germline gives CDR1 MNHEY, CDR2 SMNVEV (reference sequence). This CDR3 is CASSTHPLGGLRYTQYF. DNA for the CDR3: TGTGCCAGCAGTACCCATCCCCTAGGGGGCTTAAGGTATACGCAGTATTTT.

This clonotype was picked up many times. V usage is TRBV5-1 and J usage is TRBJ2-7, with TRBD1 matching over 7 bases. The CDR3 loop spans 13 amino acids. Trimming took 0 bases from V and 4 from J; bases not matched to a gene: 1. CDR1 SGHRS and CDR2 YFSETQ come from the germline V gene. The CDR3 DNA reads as TGCGCCAGCAGCTTGGGGGGACAGTACGAGCAGTACTTC. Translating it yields CASSLGGQYEQYF.

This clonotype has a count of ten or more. CDR3: CASSLYPRGGNQPQHF. The CDR3 DNA sequence: TGTGCCAGCAGTTTATACCCTCGAGGAGGCAATCAGCCCCAGCATTTT. The rearrangement uses TRBV12-3 or TRBV12-4 and TRBJ1-5, with D hard to call. The CDR3 contains 16 residues. The V end was cut by 2 bases, the J end by 2 bases, with 13 bases between.

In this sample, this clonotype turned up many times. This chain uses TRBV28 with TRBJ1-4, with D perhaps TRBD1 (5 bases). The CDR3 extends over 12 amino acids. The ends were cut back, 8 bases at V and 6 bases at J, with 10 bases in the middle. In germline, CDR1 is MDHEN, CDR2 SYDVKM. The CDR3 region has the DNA TGTGCCAGCGCCCCGGGGGATGAAAAACTGTTTTTT. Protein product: CASAPGDEKLFF. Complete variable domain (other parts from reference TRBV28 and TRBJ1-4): DVKVTQSSRYLVKRTGEKVFLECVQDMDHENMFWYRQDPGLGLRLIYFSYDVKMKEKGDIPEGYSVSREKKERFSLILESASTNQTSMYLCASAPGDEKLFFGSGTQLSVL.

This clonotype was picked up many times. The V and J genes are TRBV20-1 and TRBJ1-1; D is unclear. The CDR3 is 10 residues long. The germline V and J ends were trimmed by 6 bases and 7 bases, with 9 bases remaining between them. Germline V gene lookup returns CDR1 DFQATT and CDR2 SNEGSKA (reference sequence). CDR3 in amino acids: CSAADGEAFF. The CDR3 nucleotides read TGCAGTGCGGCGGACGGTGAAGCTTTCTTT.

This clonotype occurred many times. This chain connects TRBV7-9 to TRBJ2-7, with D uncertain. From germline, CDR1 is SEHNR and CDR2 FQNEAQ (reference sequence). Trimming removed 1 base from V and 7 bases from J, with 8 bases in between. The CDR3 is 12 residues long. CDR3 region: CASSLVGKEQYF. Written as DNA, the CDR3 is TGTGCCAGCAGCTTAGTTGGGAAAGAGCAGTACTTC.

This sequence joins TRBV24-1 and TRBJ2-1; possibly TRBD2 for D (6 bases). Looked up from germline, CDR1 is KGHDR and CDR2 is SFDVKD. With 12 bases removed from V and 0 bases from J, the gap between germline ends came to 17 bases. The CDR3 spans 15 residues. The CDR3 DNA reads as TGTGCCTCCGCGGGACCGCATAGCTCCTACAATGAGCAGTTCTTC. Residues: CASAGPHSSYNEQFF.